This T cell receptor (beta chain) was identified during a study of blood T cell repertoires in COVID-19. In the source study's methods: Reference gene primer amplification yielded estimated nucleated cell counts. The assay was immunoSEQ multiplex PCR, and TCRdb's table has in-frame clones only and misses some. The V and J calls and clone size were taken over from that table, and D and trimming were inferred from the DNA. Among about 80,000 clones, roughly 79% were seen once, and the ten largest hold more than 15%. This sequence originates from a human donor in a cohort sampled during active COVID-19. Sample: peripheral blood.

CDR3 sequence: CASSSPRREDKGNEQFF. For the CDR3, the DNA is TGTGCCAGCAGCTCCCCCCGGCGGGAGGACAAGGGCAATGAGCAGTTCTTC. The gene calls are TRBV7-2 and TRBJ2-1, with 8 bases fitting TRBD2. V lost 4 bases to trimming and J lost 6 bases; unmatched junction nucleotides: 14. CDR3 length: 17 amino acids. The germline V gene encodes CDR1 SGHTA and CDR2 FQGNSA.